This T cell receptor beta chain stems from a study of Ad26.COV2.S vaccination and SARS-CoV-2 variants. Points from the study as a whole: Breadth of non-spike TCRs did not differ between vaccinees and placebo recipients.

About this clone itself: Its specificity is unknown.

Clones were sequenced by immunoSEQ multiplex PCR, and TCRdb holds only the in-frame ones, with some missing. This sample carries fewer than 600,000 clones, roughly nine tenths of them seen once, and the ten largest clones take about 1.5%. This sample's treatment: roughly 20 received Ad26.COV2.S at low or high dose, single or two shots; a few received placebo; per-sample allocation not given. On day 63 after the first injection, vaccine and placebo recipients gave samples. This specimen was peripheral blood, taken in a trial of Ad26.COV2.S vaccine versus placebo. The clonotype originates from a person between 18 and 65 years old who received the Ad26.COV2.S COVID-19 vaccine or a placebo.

The CDR3: CASSETVGLYSNQPQHF. CDR3 nucleotides: TGTGCCAGCAGTGAAACCGTGGGACTATATAGCAATCAGCCCCAGCATTTT. The genes are TRBV2 and TRBJ1-5; D is possibly TRBD1 (5 bases). The CDR3 totals 17 residues. Between the trimmed V and J ends, which lost 2 bases and 0 bases, there was a span of 14 bases. Germline values: CDR1 SNHLY, CDR2 FYNNEI.